Listed below are T cell receptor beta chains from one sample, sequenced in a study of shared clonotypes between healthy human individuals. TCRdb's table, derived via immunoSEQ multiplex PCR, lists solely in-frame clones and lacks some. The sample has over 95,000 clones; around two thirds are singletons. Specimen: memory CD8+ T cells sorted from blood. The receptors derive from a woman in her 30s in good health. CDR3s leave out the opening cysteine and the closing phenylalanine or tryptophan. D genes are given only for firm matches.

TRBJ1-5,NA,TRBV12-5,ASGRGSQPQH
TRBJ2-3,TRBD1,TRBV15,ATNRGWTGGDTQY
TRBJ1-2,NA,TRBV15,ATSRAPGAQENYGYT
TRBJ2-1,TRBD1,TRBV5-6,ASSSGTASSNEQF
TRBJ2-7,TRBD1,TRBV16,ASSPEVTGWEQY
TRBJ2-5,TRBD1,TRBV7-2,ASSPGQAQETQY
TRBJ2-7,NA,TRBV28,ASSLRTFSYEQY
TRBJ1-5,NA,TRBV10-3,AISDRPWNQPQH
TRBJ1-1,TRBD1,TRBV7-9,ASEDRGRSTEAF
TRBJ2-7,TRBD2,TRBV18,ASSPFRGGGAYEQY
TRBJ2-7,NA,TRBV5-6,ASSGPPYEQY
TRBJ1-4,NA,TRBV28,ASSLSLGTNEKLF
TRBJ2-1,NA,TRBV2,ASRLPEPYEQF
TRBJ2-7,TRBD2,TRBV2,ASSEGGGLTTYEQY
TRBJ2-7,NA,TRBV7-2,ASSSYQGEQY
TRBJ2-1,NA,TRBV28,ASSLWRRSKYNEQF
TRBJ2-3,TRBD2,TRBV11-2,ASSLGLGGRLGDTQY
TRBJ1-2,NA,TRBV7-9,ASLSRPGPDGYT
TRBJ1-2,NA,TRBV28,ASSFPQALTNYGYT
TRBJ2-3,TRBD2,TRBV10-1,ASSASGRGSTDTQY
TRBJ2-7,NA,TRBV7-9,ASSFGTAEQY
TRBJ2-6,NA,TRBV15,ATSRGDSGANVLT
NA,TRBD2,TRBV5-1,ASSPGLAGGPHEQY
TRBJ1-1,NA,TRBV28,ASSFEGHMNTEAF
TRBJ1-4,NA,TRBV5-4,ASSLNAGREKLF
TRBJ2-2,TRBD2,TRBV4-1,ASSPRLAGLTGELF
TRBJ2-1,NA,TRBV4-2,ASSLVGYYNEQF
TRBJ1-2,NA,TRBV28,ASSLAGNYGYT
TRBJ2-1,TRBD2,TRBV7-9,ASSYLVRGSSYNEQF
TRBJ2-7,TRBD1,TRBV6-1,ASSETYDRASYEQY
TRBJ2-3,NA,TRBV21-1,ASSIPGLVRGHTQY
TRBJ1-6,NA,TRBV2,ASELSGDYNSPLH
TRBJ1-1,TRBD1,TRBV7-9,ASSLDRGTF
TRBJ2-7,TRBD1,TRBV2,ASSVRQGVPYEQY
TRBJ2-1,NA,TRBV27,ASSPLGEQYNEQF
TRBJ1-5,NA,TRBV5-4,ASSDGINQPQH
TRBJ1-5,TRBD1,TRBV2,ASGEQGARQPQH
TRBJ2-7,TRBD1,TRBV19,ASSVSPGQGSSYEQY
TRBJ2-1,NA,TRBV25-1,ASGANNEQF
TRBJ2-7,NA,TRBV7-2,ASSLINRGAGYEQY
TRBJ2-1,NA,TRBV19,ASSIWSGKMDEQF
TRBJ2-2,NA,TRBV7-2,ASSPRLVESTGELF
TRBJ2-3,TRBD2,TRBV6-5,ASRVLAGGEDTQY
TRBJ2-1,NA,TRBV18,ASSPGGYNEQF
TRBJ2-3,NA,TRBV19,ASSILPADTQY
TRBJ2-2,TRBD2,TRBV15,ATSFSGTSNTGELF
TRBJ2-3,TRBD1,TRBV6-1,ASSEIRGSTDTQY
TRBJ1-3,NA,TRBV2,AIRDLQSTGNTIY
TRBJ2-2,NA,TRBV1,TSSQRELF
TRBJ1-5,NA,TRBV2,ASGSREGQPQH
TRBJ2-3,TRBD2,TRBV7-6,ASSLGLAGGTGTDTQY
TRBJ2-6,NA,TRBV4-1,ASSQQLGRSGANVLT
TRBJ2-1,NA,TRBV6-4,ASSGQAHNEQF
TRBJ2-7,NA,TRBV30,AWSVDGGHEQY
TRBJ2-2,TRBD1,TRBV4-2,ASSEDRAGELF
TRBJ2-2,NA,TRBV11-2,ASSVRVFAGELF
TRBJ2-3,TRBD1,TRBV13,ASSLGPDRGTDTQY
TRBJ2-1,TRBD2,TRBV29-1,SVESSSERDYNEQF
TRBJ1-1,NA,TRBV11-2,ASSPGPGMGTEAF